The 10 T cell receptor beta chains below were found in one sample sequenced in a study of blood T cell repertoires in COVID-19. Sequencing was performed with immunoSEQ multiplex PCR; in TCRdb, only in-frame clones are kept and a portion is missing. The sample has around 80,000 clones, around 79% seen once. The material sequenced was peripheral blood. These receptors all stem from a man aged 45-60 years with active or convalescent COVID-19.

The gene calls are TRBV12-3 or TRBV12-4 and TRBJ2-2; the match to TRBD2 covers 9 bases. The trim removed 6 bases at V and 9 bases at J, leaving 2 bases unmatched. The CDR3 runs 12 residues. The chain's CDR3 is CASRRGGRELFF. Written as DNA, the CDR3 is TGTGCCAGCAGGCGGGGGGGACGGGAGCTGTTTTTT.

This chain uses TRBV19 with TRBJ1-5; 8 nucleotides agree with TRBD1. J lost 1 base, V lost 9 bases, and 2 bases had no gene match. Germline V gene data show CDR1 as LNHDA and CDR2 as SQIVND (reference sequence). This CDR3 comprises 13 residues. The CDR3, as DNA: TGTGCCAGCGACAGGGGAAGCAATCAGCCCCAGCATTTT. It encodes CASDRGSNQPQHF.

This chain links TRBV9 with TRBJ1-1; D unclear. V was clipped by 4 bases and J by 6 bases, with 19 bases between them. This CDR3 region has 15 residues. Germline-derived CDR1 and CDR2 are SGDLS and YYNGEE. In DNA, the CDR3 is TGTGCCAGCAGCCCCGCCTCTCAGGCCCTATCTGAAGCTTTCTTT. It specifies CASSPASQALSEAFF.

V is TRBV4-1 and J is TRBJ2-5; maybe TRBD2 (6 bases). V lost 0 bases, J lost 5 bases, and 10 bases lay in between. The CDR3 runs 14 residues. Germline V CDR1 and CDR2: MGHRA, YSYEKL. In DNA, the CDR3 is TGCGCCAGCAGCCAAGACCCGGGGAGGGAGACCCAGTACTTC. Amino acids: CASSQDPGRETQYF.

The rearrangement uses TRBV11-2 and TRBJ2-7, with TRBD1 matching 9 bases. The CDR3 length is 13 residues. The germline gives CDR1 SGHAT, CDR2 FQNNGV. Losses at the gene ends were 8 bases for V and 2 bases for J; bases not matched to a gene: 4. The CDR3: CASVRQGAYEQYF. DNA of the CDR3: TGTGCCAGCGTGCGACAGGGGGCCTACGAGCAGTACTTC.

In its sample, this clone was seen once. The CDR3 is CASSPDGGGYTF. CDR3 bases: TGTGCCAGCAGCCCGGATGGCGGTGGCTACACCTTC. The chain recombines TRBV12-3 or TRBV12-4 with TRBJ1-2, with no clear D. The V end lost 6 bases, the J end lost 7 bases, and 12 bases lay between the germline ends. The CDR3 extends over 12 amino acids.

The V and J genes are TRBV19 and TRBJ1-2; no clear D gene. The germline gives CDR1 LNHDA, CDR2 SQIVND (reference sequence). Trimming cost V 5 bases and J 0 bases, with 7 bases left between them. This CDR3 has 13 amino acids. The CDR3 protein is CASSQRANYGYTF. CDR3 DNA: TGTGCCAGTAGTCAGAGGGCTAACTATGGCTACACCTTC.

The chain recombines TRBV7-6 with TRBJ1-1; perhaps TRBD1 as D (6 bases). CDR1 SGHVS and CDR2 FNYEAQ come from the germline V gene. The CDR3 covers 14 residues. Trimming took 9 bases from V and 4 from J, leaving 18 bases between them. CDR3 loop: CASSPAQGITEAFF. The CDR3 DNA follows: TGTGCCAGTAGCCCGGCACAGGGTATCACTGAAGCTTTCTTT.

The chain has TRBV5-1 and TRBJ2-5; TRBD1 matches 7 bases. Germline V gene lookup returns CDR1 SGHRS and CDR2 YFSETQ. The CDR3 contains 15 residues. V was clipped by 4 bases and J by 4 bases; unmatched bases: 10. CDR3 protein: CASSPRDRASETQYF. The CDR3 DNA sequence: TGCGCCAGCAGCCCCCGTGACAGGGCCTCAGAGACCCAGTACTTC.

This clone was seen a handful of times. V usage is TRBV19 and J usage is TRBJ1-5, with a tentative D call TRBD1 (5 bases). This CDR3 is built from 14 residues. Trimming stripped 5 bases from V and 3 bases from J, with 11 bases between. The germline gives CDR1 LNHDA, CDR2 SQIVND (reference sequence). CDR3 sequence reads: CASSWGAFNQPQHF. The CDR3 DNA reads TGTGCCAGTAGTTGGGGCGCCTTCAATCAGCCCCAGCATTTT.